The 23 T cell receptor beta chains given below trace back to one sample, sequenced in a study of T cells in Graves' hyperthyroidism and ophthalmopathy. Amplification targeted TCR beta CDR3 regions from RNA transcripts. Carried out on the TCR CDR3, a first-round RT-PCR used the HTBI primer set. One entry per CDR3 protein, called by TCRdb with MiXCR from the multiplex PCR reads. The table shows about 380,000 distinct CDR3 sequences, with around a sixth occurring only once. Sequenced input: blood. The receptors here all came from a man between 18 and 35 years old with Graves' ophthalmopathy.

This clonotype was observed many times. The chain employs TRBV9 and TRBJ2-1; D is undetermined. The CDR3 consists of 14 residues. The V gene's germline CDR1 is SGDLS and CDR2 YYNGEE. V was cut by 0 bases and J by 2 bases, with 6 bases left in between. The CDR3: CASSVAVTYNEQFF. CDR3 in DNA: TGTGCCAGCAGCGTAGCCGTCACCTACAATGAGCAGTTCTTC.

This clonotype was counted at least ten times. The rearrangement joins TRBV28 to TRBJ2-5, with 8 bases fitting TRBD2. CDR1 and CDR2 from the germline V gene are MDHEN and SYDVKM. J lost 5 bases, V lost 2 bases, and 13 bases had no gene match. CDR3 length: 17 amino acids. The CDR3 protein is CASSLVGGGGPVETQYF. DNA for the CDR3: TGTGCCAGCAGTTTAGTGGGTGGCGGGGGGCCCGTCGAGACCCAGTACTTC. Full variable domain (outside the CDR3, taken from reference TRBV28 and TRBJ2-5): DVKVTQSSRYLVKRTGEKVFLECVQDMDHENMFWYRQDPGLGLRLIYFSYDVKMKEKGDIPEGYSVSREKKERFSLILESASTNQTSMYLCASSLVGGGGPVETQYFGPGTRLLVL.

V usage is TRBV10-3 and J usage is TRBJ2-1; TRBD1 or TRBD2 may be the D gene (5 bases each). The CDR3 has 13 residues. Germline values: CDR1 ENHRY, CDR2 SYGVKD. Trimming took 6 bases from V and 5 from J, leaving 11 bases between them. CDR3 coding DNA: TGTGCCATCAGCCGGGACCCAAACAATGAGCAGTTCTTC. Protein product: CAISRDPNNEQFF.

In this sample, this clonotype turned up many times. This sequence joins TRBV27 and TRBJ2-5, with 8 bases lining up with TRBD1. This CDR3 is 13 amino acids long. Germline V gene lookup returns CDR1 MNHEY and CDR2 SMNVEV (reference sequence). Germline trimming cut 3 bases from V and 7 bases from J; bases unmatched to any gene: 4. CDR3 bases: TGTGCCAGCAGTTTGGGTGACAGGGGGACCCAGTACTTC. The encoded protein is CASSLGDRGTQYF.

This clonotype was seen at least ten times. This chain joins TRBV9 and TRBJ1-3; D unclear. CDR3 size: 14 residues. V was pared by 2 bases and J by 1 base, with 7 bases between. Germline V gene sequence: CDR1 SGDLS, CDR2 YYNGEE. This CDR3 is CASSVADSGNTIYF. The CDR3, as DNA: TGTGCCAGCAGCGTCGCGGATTCTGGAAACACCATATATTTT.

Ten or more counts support this clonotype. J is TRBJ2-7 and V is TRBV20-1; the match to TRBD1 covers 7 bases. The CDR3 spans 11 residues. Unmatched junction bases numbered 7, after V lost 6 bases and J lost 8 bases. Germline lookup yields CDR1 DFQATT and CDR2 SNEGSKA (reference sequence). Here the CDR3 reads CSATGTAQQYF. The CDR3 DNA sequence: TGCAGTGCCACGGGGACAGCTCAGCAGTACTTC.

About this clonotype itself: A clone one base away is much larger, so this may be a read error. J is TRBJ1-1 and V is TRBV2, with D possibly being TRBD1 (5 bases). This CDR3 is built from 16 residues. Germline-derived CDR1 and CDR2 are SNHLY and FYNNEI. V lost 6 bases to trimming and J lost 8 bases, with 25 bases between them. This chain's CDR3 is CASSLSRYFNRDEAFF. For the CDR3, the DNA is TGTGCCAGCAGCTTAAGCCGATACTTCAATCGGGACGAAGCTTTCTTT.

This clonotype was counted at least ten times. The chain combines TRBV13 with TRBJ2-1, with a weak D call TRBD1 (5 bases). The CDR3 is 12 amino acids. V lost 6 bases and J lost 7, with 10 bases in between. CDR1 is PRHDT, CDR2 FYEKMQ, per germline (reference sequence). The DNA of the CDR3 is TGTGCCAGCAGTACAGGCAGGAATGAGCAGTTCTTC. Its protein is CASSTGRNEQFF.

Many counts were recorded for this clonotype. The chain links TRBV11-3 to TRBJ2-7, with TRBD1 matching over 9 bases. The J segment lost 5 bases and the V segment lost 1 base, leaving 6 bases of the junction unmatched. The CDR3 is 15 amino acids. Germline values: CDR1 SGHNT, CDR2 YENEEA. The CDR3 bases are TGTGCCAGCAGCTTAGGGGACAGGGAGAATGACGAGCAGTACTTC. Translation gives CASSLGDRENDEQYF.

This clonotype was seen only a few times. The V and J genes are TRBV28 and TRBJ1-2, with 7 bases identical to TRBD1. Germline V lookup: CDR1 MDHEN, CDR2 SYDVKM. This CDR3 comprises 17 residues. V lost 7 bases, J lost 0 bases, and 14 bases stayed unmatched. In nucleotides, the CDR3 is TGTGCCAGCAAGGATTTTAAGGGACAGCGCTCTAACTATGGCTACACCTTC. Translated, it gives CASKDFKGQRSNYGYTF.

The sample holds many counts of this clonotype. J is TRBJ1-1 and V is TRBV9; TRBD1 is a possible D gene (5 bases). The CDR3 runs 15 residues. The V end was cut by 4 bases, the J end by 0 bases, with 13 bases between. Germline-derived CDR1 and CDR2 are SGDLS and YYNGEE. The CDR3 reads CASSSGTAMNTEAFF. In DNA, the CDR3 is TGTGCCAGCAGCTCCGGGACGGCAATGAACACTGAAGCTTTCTTT. Drawing the rest from reference TRBV9 and TRBJ1-1, the complete variable domain is DSGVTQTPKHLITATGQRVTLRCSPRSGDLSVYWYQQSLDQGLQFLIQYYNGEERAKGNILERFSAQQFPDLHSELNLSSLELGDSALYFCASSSGTAMNTEAFFGQGTRLTVV.

The chain uses TRBV10-3 and TRBJ2-5; TRBD2 aligns across 8 bases. The CDR3 extends over 13 amino acids. Germline trimming cut 8 bases from V and 4 bases from J; bases unmatched to any gene: 6. Germline CDR1 is ENHRY and CDR2 is SYGVKD. The CDR3 loop reads CAISLLAAETQYF. The CDR3 DNA is TGTGCCATCTCCCTACTAGCGGCAGAGACCCAGTACTTC.

This clonotype was seen repeatedly, ten times or more. The chain has TRBV7-2 and TRBJ2-3; no clear D. Trimming stripped 4 bases from V and 1 base from J, with 12 bases between. The CDR3 is 15 amino acids. Germline CDR1 is SGHTA and CDR2 is FQGNSA. The CDR3 loop reads CASSSVGFRTDTQYF. In nucleotides, the CDR3 is TGTGCCAGCAGCTCGGTCGGGTTCCGCACAGATACGCAGTATTTT.

This clonotype came up many times. The chain combines TRBV28 with TRBJ1-2; TRBD1 matches 7 bases. With 7 bases clipped from V and 5 bases from J, the junction kept 4 bases outside the gene matches. Germline assignment: CDR1 MDHEN and CDR2 SYDVKM. This CDR3 contains 12 residues. This CDR3 is CASTPQGYGYTF. The CDR3 nucleotides read TGTGCCAGCACCCCACAGGGGTATGGCTACACCTTC.

This chain links TRBV6-4 with TRBJ2-1, with 8 bases aligning to TRBD1. The germline V gene encodes CDR1 MRHNA and CDR2 SNTAGT. The CDR3 is 16 residues long. V lost 0 bases and J lost 9; bases outside the gene matches: 10. The CDR3: CASSDSWSGGLSEQFF. The CDR3 nucleotides are TGTGCCAGCAGTGACTCGTGGTCAGGGGGCCTTAGTGAGCAGTTCTTC.

This clonotype appeared a few times. The chain links TRBV7-9 to TRBJ2-1; TRBD2 matches at 15 bases. CDR3 length: 16 residues. V dropped 7 bases and J dropped 8; count of bases not matched to a gene: 9. The germline gives CDR1 SEHNR, CDR2 FQNEAQ (reference sequence). This chain's CDR3 is CASTRTSGGAGDEQFF. CDR3 in DNA: TGTGCCAGCACCAGGACTAGCGGGGGGGCCGGGGATGAGCAGTTCTTC. The full variable domain, its missing parts supplied by reference TRBV7-9 and TRBJ2-1, is DTGVSQNPRHKITKRGQNVTFRCDPISEHNRLYWYRQTLGQGPEFLTYFQNEAQLEKSRLLSDRFSAERPKGSFSTLEIQRTEQGDSAMYLCASTRTSGGAGDEQFFGPGTRLTVL.

This clonotype was counted only a few times. The genes are TRBV6-6 and TRBJ1-1; D is ambiguous. The V end was cut by 2 bases, the J end by 8 bases, with 6 bases between. From germline, CDR1 is MNHNY and CDR2 SVGAGI (reference sequence). This CDR3 region has 11 residues. The CDR3 is CASSYEAEAFF. DNA of the CDR3: TGTGCCAGCAGTTACGAAGCCGAAGCTTTCTTT.

This clonotype occurred many times. The junction departs from germline at one end; a sequencing error may be responsible. The rearrangement joins TRBV13 to TRBJ2-7; the match to TRBD2 covers 8 bases. Per the germline V gene, CDR1 is PRHDT and CDR2 is FYEKMQ (reference sequence). The CDR3 is made up of 14 amino acids. The CDR3 sequence: CASSLGRGAYEQYF. For the CDR3, the DNA is TGTGCCAGCAGTTTAGGGCGGGGGGCTTACGAGCAGTACTTC.

This clonotype has just a few counts. The chain combines TRBV18 with TRBJ2-1; D gene ambiguous. V was cut by 2 bases and J by 0 bases, with 8 bases left in between. CDR1 and CDR2 from the germline V gene are KGHSH and LQKENI. This CDR3 has 15 residues. CDR3 loop: CASSPKSSSYNEQFF. The CDR3 DNA is TGTGCCAGCTCACCAAAAAGTAGCTCCTACAATGAGCAGTTCTTC.

This clonotype appeared many times. The junction departs from the called germline gene at one end, perhaps through a read error. V gene TRBV7-6 combines with J gene TRBJ2-1; TRBD2 agrees at 8 bases. Germline V CDR1 and CDR2: SGHVS, FNYEAQ. The CDR3 spans 14 residues. CDR3 sequence: CASSLAGTYNEQFF. CDR3 DNA sequence: TGTGCCAGCAGTTTAGCGGGGACCTACAATGAGCAGTTCTTC.

The genes are TRBV20-1 and TRBJ2-5; 9 nucleotides align to TRBD2. Germline trimming cut 1 base from V and 9 bases from J; bases unmatched to any gene: 0. The CDR3 is 11 residues long. Germline V gene sequence: CDR1 DFQATT, CDR2 SNEGSKA (reference sequence). The chain's CDR3 is CSARGGGAQYF. As DNA, the CDR3 is TGCAGTGCTAGAGGCGGGGGGGCCCAGTACTTC.

The chain combines TRBV27 with TRBJ2-5; D gene ambiguous. Trimming took off 6 bases at V and 5 bases at J, with 13 bases between the two ends. CDR1 and CDR2 from the germline V gene are MNHEY and SMNVEV (reference sequence). The CDR3 extends over 13 amino acids. The CDR3 spells CASRVGLGETQYF. CDR3 DNA sequence: TGTGCCAGCAGAGTGGGTCTAGGGGAGACCCAGTACTTC.

A note on this clonotype: The missing conserved phenylalanine or tryptophan at the end of this CDR3 makes a read error likely. The V gene is TRBV25-1, the J gene TRBJ1-1, with D unclear. Germline V gives CDR1 MGHDK, CDR2 SYGVNS. This CDR3 is 13 amino acids long. The V and J ends lost 11 bases and 0 bases respectively, with 13 bases between them. The CDR3 reads CAEREKMNTEAFL. In nucleotides, the CDR3 is TGTGCCGAGAGGGAAAAGATGAACACTGAAGCTTTCCTT.